The present T cell receptor beta chain was sequenced within a study of blood T cell repertoires in COVID-19 (dated by TCRdb to about 2020). At the level of the whole study: The collaborator samples originated in the United States, Italy and Spain and spanned the acute and convalescent phases of COVID-19. The material from the prospective study consisted of cDNA or gDNA derived from T cells, B-cell-depleted T cells, or PBMCs. The dataset comprised deeply sampled blood TCRbeta repertoires from subjects exposed to, actively infected with, or recovered from COVID-19. A freely available public database, intended as a resource for researchers studying the immune response to SARS-CoV-2, is where the repertoires were released. Samples came from the ongoing ImmuneRACE study (first 160 participants) plus 1,254 subjects from 6 global collaborators. Sample metadata almost always included a de-identified subject ID, COVID-19 status, age in years and sex. Where available, HLA class I and class II types were obtained from metadata supplied by the sample provider rather than from assay-based typing. Points the paper makes about the study in general: The amount of clinical and demographic metadata varied by source and participant and was provided uncurated.

TCRbeta CDR3 regions were amplified from genomic DNA using the immunoSEQ Assay, a bias-controlled multiplex PCR. Per the original workflow: Nucleated cell counts per sample were estimated from amplification of reference gene primers within the assay. Sequence reads were collapsed and filtered to measure the absolute abundance of every unique TCRbeta CDR3 rearrangement. For each sample, productive Simpson clonality was calculated as the square root of Simpson's diversity index across productive rearrangements. Sourced from immuneACCESS, this table was stored by TCRdb with only in-frame sequences that have V and J called. A share of the clones is absent; for the studies checked, an unresolved V gene accounts for under half, and the remainder has no known explanation. V and J calls and clone size are those listed in that table; D and trimming were worked out from the DNA. This sample has some 200,000 clones in its table, and approximately 81% of those were observed once. Jointly, the top ten make up about 9.4% of the sample.

The CDR3 goes from the cysteine to the phenylalanine over 17 residues. The retained sequence is limited to the CDR3, 51 bases, with the frame set at the first base. CDR1 and CDR2, per the germline V gene, are SGHVS and FQNEAQ. V is trimmed back by 5 bases and J by 2 bases, and the junction contains 7 bases that no gene match accounts for. To note about this clone: Its cognate antigen has yet to be identified. No much larger clone is present one base from it, and per-base qualities are unavailable.

Each collaborating institution followed its own protocols to collect whole blood in K2EDTA tubes. For TCRbeta analysis, collaborator samples were shipped as frozen whole blood, as isolated PBMCs, or as DNA extracted from either sample type. The source material was peripheral blood. This clonotype was obtained from a woman older than 75 with acute or convalescent COVID-19. In this chain, TRBV7-8 is recombined with TRBJ2-2; TRBD2 fits 11 bases in the junction. The CDR3 protein is CASSRFSGGANTGELFF. The DNA sequence is given as TGTGCCAGCAGCAGATTTAGCGGGGGGGCTAACACCGGGGAGCTGTTTTTT.